Shown below are 17 T cell receptor beta chains from a single sample sequenced in a study of blood T cell repertoires in COVID-19. TCRdb's copy holds only in-frame clones and misses some; the assay was immunoSEQ multiplex PCR. The sample records roughly 38,000 clones, about 74% being singletons. Input material: peripheral blood. The receptors shown here come from a man aged 55 to 69 with active COVID-19.

The chain carries TRBV6-1 and TRBJ1-1; D is uncertain. CDR3 size: 15 residues. Germline V lookup: CDR1 MNHNS, CDR2 SASEGT. Trimming took 5 bases from V and 1 from J, leaving 14 bases between them. The CDR3 DNA reads as TGTGCCAGCAGTTCCCCGCGGGGAGCGAACACTGAAGCTTTCTTT. As protein: CASSSPRGANTEAFF.

The genes are TRBV5-8 and TRBJ1-1; unclear D gene. The CDR3 extends over 15 amino acids. Trimming cost V 4 bases and J 4 bases, with 17 bases left between them. From germline, CDR1 is SGHTS and CDR2 YDEGEE. This chain's CDR3 is CASSPWKQRGTEAFF. In DNA, the CDR3 is TGTGCCAGCAGCCCCTGGAAACAGCGGGGCACTGAAGCTTTCTTT.

The CDR3 DNA follows: TGTGCCACCCAGGGGCAGCCCTCTCAGCCCCAGCATTTT. As protein: CATQGQPSQPQHF. The genes are TRBV10-3 and TRBJ1-5; tentative D call: TRBD1 (6 bases). In germline, CDR1 is ENHRY, CDR2 SYGVKD. V shed 10 bases and J shed 6 bases, with 16 bases lying between them. This CDR3 comprises 13 residues.

This rearrangement joins TRBV4-1 to TRBJ2-5; D is ambiguous. V was cut by 1 base and J by 2 bases, with 5 bases left in between. Germline V gene data show CDR1 as MGHRA and CDR2 as YSYEKL. This CDR3 spans 13 amino acids. CDR3 DNA sequence: TGCGCCAGCAGCCAAGTGGAGCAAGAGACCCAGTACTTC. Encoded protein: CASSQVEQETQYF.

The rearrangement uses TRBV25-1 and TRBJ2-5, with D unresolved. The length of the CDR3 is 15 residues. Between the trimmed V and J ends, which lost 4 bases and 2 bases, there was a span of 14 bases. Germline V gene sequence: CDR1 MGHDK, CDR2 SYGVNS. The chain's CDR3 is CASSGVRLKQETQYF. In DNA form, the CDR3 reads TGTGCCAGCAGTGGAGTCCGCTTGAAACAAGAGACCCAGTACTTC.

The chain recombines TRBV7-2 with TRBJ2-1; D is unclear. The germline gives CDR1 SGHTA, CDR2 FQGNSA. V was trimmed by 1 base and J by 7 bases, leaving 8 bases between them. CDR3 length: 13 amino acids. The chain's CDR3 is CASSLVRGNEQFF. CDR3 in DNA: TGTGCCAGCAGCTTAGTTCGCGGAAATGAGCAGTTCTTC. The full variable domain, completed using reference TRBV7-2 and TRBJ2-1, is GAGVSQSPSNKVTEKGKDVELRCDPISGHTALYWYRQSLGQGLEFLIYFQGNSAPDKSGLPSDRFSAERTGGSVSTLTIQRTQQEDSAVYLCASSLVRGNEQFFGPGTRLTVL.

The chain has TRBV4-1 and TRBJ2-3; D is perhaps TRBD2 (5 bases). CDR3 length: 17 residues. V lost 0 bases to trimming and J lost 4 bases, with 17 bases between them. The germline V gene encodes CDR1 MGHRA and CDR2 YSYEKL. This CDR3 reads CASSQEHSRSGADTQYF. The DNA of the CDR3 is TGCGCCAGCAGCCAAGAGCACAGCCGCAGCGGCGCAGATACGCAGTATTTT.

The V and J genes are TRBV15 and TRBJ2-7; 7 bases are a match to TRBD2. Germline V CDR1 and CDR2: LNHNV, YYDKDF (reference sequence). V shed 8 bases, J shed 2 bases, and the junction held 9 bases outside the gene matches. There are 14 residues in the CDR3. The CDR3 DNA follows: TGTGCCACCTCCCTGGGGGGGACCGCCTACGAGCAGTACTTC. Translating gives CATSLGGTAYEQYF.

The genes are TRBV30 and TRBJ1-2; the D gene is possibly TRBD1 (5 bases). The germline V and J ends were trimmed by 0 bases and 7 bases, with 12 bases remaining between them. The CDR3 spans 13 residues. Germline CDR1 GTSNPN, CDR2 SVGIG (reference sequence). CDR3 in DNA: TGTGCCTGGAGTGTGGGGCAGGTGGGTGGCTACACCTTC. Its protein product is CAWSVGQVGGYTF. Based on the CDR3 plus reference TRBV30 and TRBJ1-2, the full variable domain is SQTIHQWPATLVQPVGSPLSLECTVEGTSNPNLYWYRQAAGRGLQLLFYSVGIGQISSEVPQNLSASRPQDRQFILSSKKLLLSDSGFYLCAWSVGQVGGYTFGSGTRLTVV.

The chain joins TRBV7-2 to TRBJ2-2; D remains ambiguous. The length of the CDR3 is 13 residues. CDR1 SGHTA and CDR2 FQGNSA come from the germline V gene. V was pared by 4 bases and J by 0 bases, with 3 bases between. The CDR3 region is CASSSANTGELFF. The CDR3 coding sequence is TGTGCCAGCAGCTCCGCGAACACCGGGGAGCTGTTTTTT. The full variable domain, in which reference TRBV7-2 and TRBJ2-2 provide the parts outside the CDR3, is GAGVSQSPSNKVTEKGKDVELRCDPISGHTALYWYRQSLGQGLEFLIYFQGNSAPDKSGLPSDRFSAERTGGSVSTLTIQRTQQEDSAVYLCASSSANTGELFFGEGSRLTVL.

The chain recombines TRBV29-1 with TRBJ1-2; tentatively, D is TRBD1 (6 bases). The CDR3 is 12 residues long. Germline values: CDR1 SQVTM, CDR2 ANQGSEA. Between the trimmed V and J ends, which lost 5 bases and 3 bases, there was a span of 10 bases. The CDR3 is CSVLQGDYGYTF. CDR3 DNA sequence: TGCAGCGTTCTACAGGGTGACTATGGCTACACCTTC.

This clone was counted only a few times. V gene TRBV7-8 combines with J gene TRBJ1-6; maybe TRBD1 (5 bases). The CDR3 is 15 residues long. V shed 6 bases and J shed 7 bases, with 16 bases lying between them. CDR1 is SGHVS and CDR2 is FQNEAQ in the germline V gene. CDR3 protein: CASSGTGTGNSPLHF. The CDR3 nucleotides are TGTGCCAGCAGTGGGACCGGGACTGGGAATTCACCCCTCCACTTT.

V is TRBV23-1 and J is TRBJ2-7; TRBD1 matches 10 bases. Being an ORF, TRBV23-1 has a function that is uncertain. The CDR3 consists of 17 residues. The J segment lost 5 bases and the V segment lost 0 bases, leaving 10 bases of the junction unmatched. The CDR3 reads CASSQSEGTGASNEQYF. The CDR3 nucleotides read TGCGCCAGCAGTCAATCTGAGGGGACAGGGGCGTCCAACGAGCAGTACTTC.

This chain uses TRBV4-3 with TRBJ2-3; TRBD2 matches at 10 bases. The CDR3 consists of 18 residues. Germline V gene lookup returns CDR1 LGHNA and CDR2 YSLEER. The V and J ends lost 4 bases and 2 bases, in that order; junction bases with no gene match: 12. CDR3 coding DNA: TGCGCCAGCAGCCGAGCAGGGGCTAGCGGGGGCCACACAGATACGCAGTATTTT. Its protein is CASSRAGASGGHTDTQYF.

The genes are TRBV4-3 and TRBJ1-6; 8 nucleotides align to TRBD1. After removal of 0 bases from V and 8 bases from J, the junction contained 12 bases not matched to a gene. Germline V gene sequence: CDR1 LGHNA, CDR2 YSLEER. The CDR3 extends over 18 amino acids. The CDR3 DNA is TGCGCCAGCAGCCAAGACTTAGGACAGGGTAGATCGGATTCACCCCTCCACTTT. Amino acids: CASSQDLGQGRSDSPLHF.

The V gene is TRBV2, the J gene TRBJ1-2, with TRBD1 as a possible D gene (5 bases). The germline CDR1 and CDR2 sequences are SNHLY and FYNNEI. This CDR3 is built from 15 residues. V lost 5 bases and J lost 2, with 15 bases in between. CDR3 loop: CASSSWTPSNYGYTF. In DNA form, the CDR3 reads TGTGCCAGCAGTTCGTGGACACCTTCGAACTATGGCTACACCTTC.

The chain is built from TRBV19 and TRBJ2-1; the D gene is possibly TRBD2 (6 bases). CDR3 size: 13 residues. Trimming pared 5 bases from V and 4 bases from J, leaving 9 bases between. The germline gives CDR1 LNHDA, CDR2 SQIVND (reference sequence). The CDR3 spells CASSPRGYNEQFF. The CDR3 coding sequence is TGTGCCAGTAGTCCGCGGGGTTACAATGAGCAGTTCTTC. Using reference TRBV19 and TRBJ2-1 for the parts outside the CDR3, the full variable domain is DGGITQSPKYLFRKEGQNVTLSCEQNLNHDAMYWYRQDPGQGLRLIYYSQIVNDFQKGDIAEGYSVSREKKESFPLTVTSAQKNPTAFYLCASSPRGYNEQFFGPGTRLTVL.